This entry lists 25 T cell receptor beta chains sequenced from one sample in a study of graft-versus-host responses after intestinal transplantation. Which antigens these TCRs recognize remains unknown. Measured with immunoSEQ multiplex PCR; TCRdb has only the in-frame clones, and not every one. Of approximately 90,000 clones listed, about four fifths are singletons. Specimen: unstimulated CD4+ T cells sorted from spleen or lymph node cells, collected before intestinal transplant. These receptors were obtained from a human donor who received an intestinal transplant.

The V and J genes are TRBV18 and TRBJ2-5; 9 bases are a match to TRBD2. Germline trimming cut 3 bases from V and 1 base from J; bases unmatched to any gene: 3. CDR3 length equals 15 residues. Germline assignment: CDR1 KGHSH and CDR2 LQKENI. The chain's CDR3 is CASSPGGRAQETQYF. For the CDR3, the DNA is TGTGCCAGCTCACCGGGCGGGAGGGCCCAAGAGACCCAGTACTTC.

This chain joins TRBV29-1 and TRBJ1-1; no definite D call. V was shortened by 3 bases and J by 7 bases, with 12 bases between the two germline ends. The germline V gene encodes CDR1 SQVTM and CDR2 ANQGSEA. The CDR3 sequence is 12 residues long. For the CDR3, the DNA is TGCAGCGTTGATCCGGGGAGCCTTGAAGCTTTCTTT. Its translation is CSVDPGSLEAFF.

This chain links TRBV7-9 with TRBJ2-1, with D maybe TRBD1 (6 bases). Per germline, CDR1 SEHNR and CDR2 FQNEAQ (reference sequence). This CDR3 region has 15 residues. Trimming pared 1 base from V and 3 bases from J, leaving 10 bases between. The CDR3 DNA reads TGTGCCAGCAGCTTAGGGACAGCCGTCTACAATGAGCAGTTCTTC. This codes for CASSLGTAVYNEQFF.

The chain links TRBV7-6 to TRBJ2-1; 8 bases are shared with TRBD1. Trimming removed 5 bases from V and 5 bases from J; junction bases left unmatched: 8. CDR3 length equals 15 residues. Germline V CDR1 and CDR2: SGHVS, FNYEAQ. The CDR3 DNA reads TGTGCCAGCAGCAGGACAGGGAATTTCAACAATGAGCAGTTCTTC. The encoded protein is CASSRTGNFNNEQFF.

This chain links TRBV7-2 with TRBJ2-3; 10 positions agree with TRBD1. Germline trimming cut 4 bases from V and 4 bases from J; bases unmatched to any gene: 11. The V gene's germline CDR1 is SGHTA and CDR2 FQGNSA. The length of the CDR3 is 17 residues. The DNA of the CDR3 is TGTGCCAGCAGCTCCAACCCGACAGGGGGCAGTGCAGATACGCAGTATTTT. It translates to CASSSNPTGGSADTQYF.

The chain has TRBV5-1 and TRBJ2-6, with 8 bases lining up with TRBD1. Germline CDR1 reads SGHRS; CDR2 reads YFSETQ. V was pared by 4 bases and J by 4 bases, with 10 bases of the junction left unmatched. The CDR3 length is 17 residues. In DNA form, the CDR3 reads TGCGCCAGCAGCGATGGACAGGGAATATTGGGGGCCAACGTCCTGACTTTC. Translation: CASSDGQGILGANVLTF.

This chain joins TRBV7-9 and TRBJ2-3, with TRBD2 as a possible D gene (5 bases). V lost 2 bases and J lost 0, with 9 bases in between. This CDR3 contains 15 residues. In germline, CDR1 is SEHNR, CDR2 FQNEAQ (reference sequence). The CDR3 loop is CASSLRGWSTDTQYF. CDR3 sequence (DNA): TGTGCCAGCAGCTTAAGAGGGTGGAGCACAGATACGCAGTATTTT.

The V call is TRBV5-1, the J call TRBJ1-1; 7 nucleotides agree with TRBD1. CDR3 length: 15 residues. Trimming cost V 3 bases and J 2 bases; bases outside gene matches: 7. The germline V gene encodes CDR1 SGHRS and CDR2 YFSETQ. CDR3 region: CASSSSGQYNTEAFF. The CDR3 DNA is TGCGCCAGCAGCTCTTCGGGACAGTATAACACTGAAGCTTTCTTT.

The genes are TRBV5-5 and TRBJ1-5; possibly TRBD1 for D (5 bases). The V gene lost 0 bases and the J gene lost 3 bases, with 7 bases spanning the gap. Germline values: CDR1 SGHKS, CDR2 YYEKEE (reference sequence). CDR3 length equals 14 residues. CDR3 nucleotide sequence: TGTGCCAGCAGCTTGGGACAGCACAATCAGCCCCAGCATTTT. Amino acids: CASSLGQHNQPQHF.

The chain has TRBV5-1 and TRBJ2-7; D remains unclear. CDR3 length: 12 residues. Germline V lookup: CDR1 SGHRS, CDR2 YFSETQ. V lost 1 base to trimming and J lost 2 bases, with 4 bases between them. The CDR3 DNA is TGCGCCAGCAGCTTGACGGCCTACGAGCAGTACTTC. Its protein is CASSLTAYEQYF.

The V and J genes are TRBV4-1 and TRBJ2-5; D unclear. Germline-derived CDR1 and CDR2 are MGHRA and YSYEKL. V lost 2 bases and J lost 7, with 8 bases in between. This CDR3 comprises 12 residues. The CDR3: CASSQLGGTQYF. CDR3 DNA: TGCGCCAGCAGCCAACTAGGTGGGACCCAGTACTTC.

The V and J genes are TRBV5-8 and TRBJ2-6; the D gene is possibly TRBD2 (6 bases). Trimming took 0 bases from V and 0 from J, leaving 7 bases between them. This CDR3 comprises 16 residues. Germline V CDR1 and CDR2: SGHTS, YDEGEE. DNA for the CDR3: TGTGCCAGCAGCTTGGGGGACTTCTCTGGGGCCAACGTCCTGACTTTC. It is translated as CASSLGDFSGANVLTF.

The gene calls are TRBV6-7 and TRBJ2-7; TRBD1 is a possible D gene (6 bases). TRBV6-7 falls under the ORF class, with uncertain function. Trimming left V 6 bases short and J 3 bases short, with 18 bases between. The CDR3 has 15 residues. The CDR3 nucleotides read TGTGCCAGCAGCCCCGAGCCGGGACACCACTACGAGCAGTACTTC. Translating it yields CASSPEPGHHYEQYF.

This clone was seen only once. The rearrangement uses TRBV11-2 and TRBJ2-2, with 11 bases fitting TRBD1. The CDR3 length is 15 residues. From germline, CDR1 is SGHAT and CDR2 FQNNGV. Unmatched junction bases numbered 3, after V lost 4 bases and J lost 5 bases. The CDR3, as DNA: TGTGCCAGCAGCTGGACAGGGGGCGGGACCGGGGAGCTGTTTTTT. Translated: CASSWTGGGTGELFF.

The chain combines TRBV5-4 with TRBJ1-2; D is possibly TRBD1 (5 bases). This CDR3 comprises 15 residues. Germline V CDR1 and CDR2: SGHNT, YYREEE (reference sequence). Trimming left V 4 bases short and J 5 bases short, with 18 bases between. CDR3 loop: CASSRGLQGQYGYTF. The CDR3 DNA reads as TGTGCCAGCAGCCGGGGACTTCAGGGTCAATATGGCTACACCTTC. The full variable domain, rest sourced from reference TRBV5-4 and TRBJ1-2, is ETGVTQSPTHLIKTRGQQVTLRCSSQSGHNTVSWYQQALGQGPQFIFQYYREEENGRGNFPPRFSGLQFPNYSSELNVNALELDDSALYLCASSRGLQGQYGYTFGSGTRLTVV.

The chain has TRBV29-1 and TRBJ1-1, with 7 bases fitting TRBD1. The germline CDR1 and CDR2 sequences are SQVTM and ANQGSEA. CDR3 length: 16 residues. V gave up 0 bases and J gave up 2 bases; unmatched junction bases: 9. This CDR3 is CSVEDEVRGKNTEAFF. For the CDR3, the DNA is TGCAGCGTTGAAGATGAGGTCAGGGGGAAAAACACTGAAGCTTTCTTT.

The V and J genes are TRBV11-3 and TRBJ2-7, with 8 bases aligning to TRBD1. The CDR3 has 13 residues. The germline CDR1 and CDR2 sequences are SGHNT and YENEEA. The V and J ends lost 4 bases and 8 bases, in that order; junction bases with no gene match: 7. This CDR3 reads CASSSAGGTKQYF. The CDR3 DNA is TGTGCCAGCAGCTCCGCAGGGGGCACCAAGCAGTACTTC.

V gene TRBV15 combines with J gene TRBJ2-7; D not resolved. CDR3 length: 12 amino acids. In germline, CDR1 is LNHNV, CDR2 YYDKDF (reference sequence). Trimming cost V 1 base and J 5 bases, with 6 bases left between them. The CDR3 sequence: CATSRVGDEQYF. CDR3 coding DNA: TGTGCCACCAGCAGAGTAGGAGACGAGCAGTACTTC.

The chain carries TRBV28 and TRBJ1-4, with D uncertain. Germline-derived CDR1 and CDR2 are MDHEN and SYDVKM. This CDR3 comprises 15 residues. Trimming shortened V by 8 bases and J by 0 bases, and 13 bases separated the two germline ends. CDR3 sequence: CASRLPGATNEKLFF. The CDR3 DNA is TGTGCCAGCCGGCTCCCCGGAGCAACTAATGAAAAACTGTTTTTT.

The chain couples TRBV19 to TRBJ1-5; D gene ambiguous. This CDR3 spans 13 amino acids. V was clipped by 4 bases and J by 4 bases, with 8 bases between them. Germline loops: CDR1 LNHDA, CDR2 SQIVND (reference sequence). CDR3 amino acids: CASSTQKNQPQHF. CDR3 coding DNA: TGTGCCAGTAGTACGCAGAAAAATCAGCCCCAGCATTTT.

V gene TRBV5-1 combines with J gene TRBJ2-5; 9 bases map to TRBD1. Germline CDR1 and CDR2: SGHRS and YFSETQ. The CDR3 runs to 14 residues. The V and J ends lost 4 bases and 5 bases, in that order; junction bases with no gene match: 6. CDR3 sequence reads: CASSVQGAEETQYF. Written as DNA, the CDR3 is TGCGCCAGCAGCGTACAGGGGGCGGAGGAGACCCAGTACTTC.

The V and J genes are TRBV5-1 and TRBJ1-5; D is ambiguous. Germline V gene data show CDR1 as SGHRS and CDR2 as YFSETQ. The CDR3 runs 13 residues. The V end lost 7 bases, the J end lost 4 bases, and 12 bases lay between the germline ends. The CDR3 region has the DNA TGCGCCAGCCGCGGGTTACCTAATCAGCCCCAGCATTTT. Protein: CASRGLPNQPQHF.

This chain joins TRBV6-5 and TRBJ2-7; tentative D call: TRBD2 (5 bases). Germline V gives CDR1 MNHEY, CDR2 SVGAGI. V was pared by 7 bases and J by 3 bases, with 13 bases between. CDR3 length: 13 amino acids. This CDR3 is CASTPAVNYEQYF. The DNA of the CDR3 is TGTGCCAGCACCCCAGCGGTAAACTACGAGCAGTACTTC.

CDR3 amino acids: CASSGRRDTYGYTF. The DNA of the CDR3 is TGTGCCAGCAGCGGACGCCGGGACACCTATGGCTACACCTTC. This chain uses TRBV9 with TRBJ1-2; a possible D gene is TRBD1 (6 bases). The length of the CDR3 is 14 residues. Germline CDR1 SGDLS, CDR2 YYNGEE. Trimming took 3 bases from V and 4 from J, leaving 13 bases between them.

This sequence joins TRBV6-4 and TRBJ2-7; tentatively, D is TRBD2 (6 bases). This CDR3 has 14 residues. CDR1 is MRHNA, CDR2 SNTAGT, per germline. V shed 4 bases and J shed 0 bases, with 10 bases lying between them. DNA of the CDR3: TGTGCCAGCAGTGTTACTAGCTACTCCTACGAGCAGTACTTC. This sequence encodes CASSVTSYSYEQYF.